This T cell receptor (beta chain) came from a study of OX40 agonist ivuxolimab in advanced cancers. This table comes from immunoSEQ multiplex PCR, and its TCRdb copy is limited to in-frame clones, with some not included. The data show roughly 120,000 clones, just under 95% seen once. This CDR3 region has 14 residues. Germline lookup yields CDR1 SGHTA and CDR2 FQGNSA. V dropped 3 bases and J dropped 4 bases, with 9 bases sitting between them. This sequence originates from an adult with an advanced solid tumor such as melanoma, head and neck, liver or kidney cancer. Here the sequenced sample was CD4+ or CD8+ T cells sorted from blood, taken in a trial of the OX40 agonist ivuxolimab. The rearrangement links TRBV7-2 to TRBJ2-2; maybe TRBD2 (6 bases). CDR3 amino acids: CASSFAGSTGELFF. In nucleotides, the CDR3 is TGTGCCAGCAGCTTTGCGGGATCCACCGGGGAGCTGTTTTTT.